The sequence of this T cell receptor (beta chain) was determined in a study of Graves' ophthalmopathy and Graves' hyperthyroidism. Points on this clonotype: Its cognate antigen is unknown.

TCR beta CDR3 regions were amplified from RNA transcripts. HTBI-primed first-round RT-PCR preceded second-round multiplex PCR. MiXCR was run by TCRdb on the multiplex PCR reads, yielding one entry per CDR3 protein. The table lists over a million distinct CDR3 sequences, about 38% of them singletons. Study-wide points: A 13-signature model separated ophthalmopathy from stable hyperthyroidism, about 90% sensitivity, around 81% specificity. In predicting ophthalmopathy progression, the model reached nearly 71% sensitivity and 72.22% specificity.

In this cohort, patients with other autoimmune diseases, uncontrolled infections, pregnancy or lactation were excluded. Orbital computed tomography, together with clinical symptoms, serum thyroxine, TRAb and thyroid ultrasound, was used for diagnosis. This sequence was found in an adult man with Graves' hyperthyroidism. Material for sequencing was peripheral blood or thyroid tissue (not recorded which).

The CDR3 sequence is CSARPGTSETQYF. CDR3 in DNA: TGCAGTGCTAGACCAGGGACCAGTGAGACCCAGTACTTC. This chain connects TRBV20-1 to TRBJ2-5; D is tentatively TRBD1 or TRBD2 (5 bases each). This CDR3 has 13 residues. Trimming stripped 2 bases from V and 5 bases from J, with 12 bases between. Germline V gene sequence: CDR1 DFQATT, CDR2 SNEGSKA (reference sequence).